Listed below are T cell receptor beta chains from one sample, sequenced in a study of blood T cell repertoires in COVID-19. Measured with immunoSEQ multiplex PCR; TCRdb has only the in-frame clones, and not every one. The data show some 130,000 clones, with over 70% seen just once and approximately 45% held by the top ten. Material: peripheral blood. All receptors come from a human donor in a cohort sampled during active COVID-19. CDR3s include the opening cysteine and the closing phenylalanine or tryptophan.

TRBV29-1 CSVEDRDWSNTEAFF
TRBV3-1/TRBV3-2 CASSQASTGEVTEAFF
TRBV7-3 CASSQTGANTEAFF
TRBV27 CASSSLLGQGLSQEQFF
TRBV19 CASSQVPGETQYF
TRBV6-4 CAIIPPGVSYNEQFF
TRBV5-1 CASSLAGDGNQPQHF
TRBV12-3/TRBV12-4 CASTVGRQPQHF
TRBV5-4 CASSRPGQSGEAFF
TRBV7-9 CASSLGLAEETQYF
TRBV15 CATSRGGRGPQPQHF
TRBV5-1 CASGLYPGTDTQYF
TRBV5-6 CASGLWLVNTEAFF
TRBV2 CAKQGAVGYTF
TRBV5-1 CASSPGGQSSGNTIYF
TRBV2 CASSAGRGLPKNIQYF
TRBV7-2 CASSLVGGTGGVQPQHF
TRBV11-1 CASSRERLANTQYF
TRBV7-9 CASSLGGTSFNEQFF
TRBV3-1/TRBV3-2 CASSSETGNQPQHF
TRBV9 CASSAQGGNQPQHF
TRBV5-5 CASSLADSYGYTF
TRBV5-4 CASSLASGQAGELFF
TRBV29-1 CSVGGSRTEAFF
TRBV7-9 CASSFDTQPDTEAFF
TRBV3-1/TRBV3-2 CASSQGDSLLAKNIQYF
TRBV20-1 CSASSPGTAGYTF
TRBV6-5 CASKGELGANVLTF
TRBV7-9 CASSPDRGYGYTF
TRBV7-2 CASRATSGQETQYF
TRBV5-6 CASSLPTGGAGGYTF
TRBV7-3 CASSLSGVNSPLHF
TRBV7-9 CASSPTGRRVEQYF
TRBV5-1 CASSPQGVPGELFF
TRBV4-2 CASSLLRSGGVRNEQYF
TRBV9 CASSVGTGGLYEQYF
TRBV7-3 CASSPPGAGANVLTF
TRBV3-1/TRBV3-2 CASSQGKSGRADTQYF
TRBV7-2 CASSLGTGWEQYF
TRBV6-5 CASSIRGGEQFF
TRBV7-3 CASSSTGGSNYGYTF